This TCR beta chain was recovered during a study of blood T cell repertoires in COVID-19 (dated by TCRdb to the early 2020s). Concerning the study at large: Samples from collaborators originated in the United States, Italy and Spain and spanned both the acute and convalescent phases of COVID-19. The material from the prospective study consisted of cDNA or gDNA derived from T cells, B-cell-depleted T cells, or PBMCs. Subjects who had been exposed to COVID-19, were actively infected with it, or had recovered from it provided the deeply sampled blood TCRbeta repertoires that made up the dataset. A freely available public database, intended as a resource for researchers studying the immune response to SARS-CoV-2, is where the repertoires were released. The samples were drawn from the first 160 participants of the ongoing ImmuneRACE study and from 1,254 subjects provided by 6 global collaborators. Sample metadata almost always included a de-identified subject ID, COVID-19 status, age in years and sex. Where HLA class I and class II types were available, the types were taken from metadata supplied by the sample provider, not from assay-based typing.

V lost 0 bases and J lost 3 bases, and the count of bases not matched to a germline gene is 11. The CDR3 runs 19 residues from the cysteine to the phenylalanine. Only the CDR3 part of the read is kept: 57 bases, read in frame from the first base. CDR1 SGHNT and CDR2 YENEEA were looked up in the germline V gene. A word on this clone: The target of this receptor is not known. Per-nucleotide qualities are absent, and no much larger clonotype sits a single base away.

TCRbeta CDR3 regions were amplified from genomic DNA using the immunoSEQ Assay, a bias-controlled multiplex PCR. Under the source paper's analysis protocol: Nucleated cell counts per sample were estimated from amplification of reference gene primers within the assay. To quantify the absolute abundance of each unique TCRbeta CDR3 rearrangement, sequence reads were collapsed and filtered. For each sample, productive Simpson clonality was calculated as the square root of Simpson's diversity index across productive rearrangements. Sourced from immuneACCESS, this table was stored by TCRdb with only in-frame sequences that have V and J called. A share of the clones is absent; for the studies checked, an unresolved V gene accounts for under half, and the remainder has no known explanation. V and J calls and clone size are copied from that table; D and trimming were computed from the DNA. Across this sample there are approximately 350,000 clones, with under 85% seen only once. Approximately 5% of the sample rests with the top ten.

What the work shows at the level of the full study, not this receptor alone: Clinical and demographic metadata were provided uncurated, with the amount varying by source and participant.

Enrolling through a virtual design, the prospective study's participants ranged in age from about 18 to 89 years and lived across 20 to 25 United States geographic areas. In the prospective study, cohorts were assigned on the basis of participant-reported clinical history obtained from a screening survey and a study questionnaire. Recovered participants in ImmuneRACE Cohort 3 were defined by two consecutive negative NP/OP PCR tests, clearance by a healthcare professional, or resolution of symptoms. Each participant in the prospective study had whole blood, serum and a nasopharyngeal or oropharyngeal swab collected by mobile phlebotomists. Participants in the prospective study had the option to provide additional blood draws and questionnaires over a roughly 2-month period. Prospective study blood samples were shipped either frozen or at room temperature before DNA extraction.

Sequenced sample: PBMCs or T cells enriched from blood (not recorded which). This TCR derives from a woman in her 50s who had recovered from COVID-19. This sequence uses TRBV11-3 and TRBJ1-4, with TRBD1 matching 9 junction bases. At the DNA level, the sequence is TGTGCCAGCAGCTTAGACACAGGGGGCGATGGTTCGGCTAATGAAAAACTGTTTTTT. It is translated as CASSLDTGGDGSANEKLFF.